This T cell receptor (beta chain) emerged from a study of shared clonotypes between healthy human individuals. Findings and caveats of the study: With few donors, the genetic and exposure-history diversity represented was limited.

Note on this clone: Antigen: not known.

Profiled with immunoSEQ multiplex PCR; TCRdb holds only in-frame clones, not every one. The repertoire has more than 400,000 clones, roughly 80% of them found once; the top ten carry 12%. Those who donated were healthy HIV-negative adults, with no recent acute infections or vaccinations reported. The donor cohort consisted entirely of Caucasian adults residing in Nashville, Tennessee. The CDR3 spans 18 residues. The V end was cut by 4 bases, the J end by 2 bases, with 23 bases between. Germline-derived CDR1 and CDR2 are LNHDA and SQIVND (reference sequence). The sequencing sample was made of PBMCs. This chain connects TRBV19 to TRBJ1-2; D gene uncertain. This TCR came from a woman between 35 and 50 years old in good health. Some clones in this sample may be carry-over from other donors' samples. CDR3 protein: CASSRGAARTDRNYGYTF. DNA for the CDR3: TGTGCCAGTAGTAGGGGAGCGGCCAGAACAGACCGGAACTATGGCTACACCTTC.